The 16 T cell receptor beta chains reported below all come from one sample, sequenced in a study of T cell responses to AZD1222 COVID-19 vaccine (dated by TCRdb to the early 2020s). Libraries were constructed by the immunoSEQ multiplex PCR assay. The source is immuneACCESS, and TCRdb retained only in-frame sequences with V and J called. Part of the clones is not carried over; for the studies checked, unresolved V genes explain less than half of this, and the remainder is unexplained. This sample comprises some 70,000 clones, 84% of them detected only once. The top ten clones comprise over 7.5% of the sample. The sample's time point label, decoded: baseline before first vaccination. The sequencing used peripheral blood, collected on day 0 of AZD1222 vaccination. These receptors all come from an adult in good health.

The chain is built from TRBV7-2 and TRBJ2-7; D is ambiguous. This CDR3 has 14 residues. V was trimmed by 5 bases and J by 0 bases, leaving 11 bases between them. The germline CDR1 and CDR2 sequences are SGHTA and FQGNSA. CDR3 nucleotide sequence: TGTGCCAGCAGCCTTGAACAGAACTCCTACGAGCAGTACTTC. Translating gives CASSLEQNSYEQYF.

V usage is TRBV12-5 and J usage is TRBJ2-7, with 7 nucleotides matching TRBD2. The germline gives CDR1 LGHNT, CDR2 FRNRAP. The CDR3 contains 16 residues. Losses at the gene ends were 6 bases for V and 3 bases for J; bases not matched to a gene: 14. For the CDR3, the DNA is TGTGCTAGTGGCCTTTCAGAAGCGGGGATTGTCTACGAGCAGTACTTC. Its translation: CASGLSEAGIVYEQYF.

This chain links TRBV11-3 with TRBJ2-1, with 7 positions matching TRBD1. The V gene end was trimmed by 0 bases and the J gene end by 0 bases; junction bases not matched to a gene: 2. This CDR3 region has 16 residues. CDR1 is SGHNT and CDR2 is YENEEA in the germline V gene. Here the CDR3 reads CASSLEQGSSYNEQFF. CDR3 nucleotide sequence: TGTGCCAGCAGCTTAGAACAGGGGAGCTCCTACAATGAGCAGTTCTTC.

The gene calls are TRBV19 and TRBJ1-1; D is unresolved. CDR1 and CDR2 (germline): LNHDA, SQIVND (reference sequence). V gave up 9 bases and J gave up 0 bases, with 14 bases separating them. This CDR3 region has 14 residues. CDR3 coding DNA: TGTGCCAGCATAAAAGGAGGGTTGAACACTGAAGCTTTCTTT. The encoded protein is CASIKGGLNTEAFF. The whole variable domain, filled in from reference TRBV19 and TRBJ1-1, reads DGGITQSPKYLFRKEGQNVTLSCEQNLNHDAMYWYRQDPGQGLRLIYYSQIVNDFQKGDIAEGYSVSREKKESFPLTVTSAQKNPTAFYLCASIKGGLNTEAFFGQGTRLTVV.

The V gene is TRBV28, the J gene TRBJ2-5; D is perhaps TRBD1 (6 bases). Germline V CDR1 and CDR2: MDHEN, SYDVKM. Trimming took 8 bases from V and 1 from J, leaving 14 bases between them. The CDR3 has 14 residues. The DNA of the CDR3 is TGTGCCAGCTCCCGGACAGCCTCCCAAGAGACCCAGTACTTC. This gives the protein CASSRTASQETQYF.

CDR3 sequence (DNA): TGTGCCAGCAGTTTGGGGACAAGCTCCTACAATGAGCAGTTCTTC. It translates to CASSLGTSSYNEQFF. V is TRBV28 and J is TRBJ2-1, with D possibly being TRBD1 (6 bases). Looked up from germline, CDR1 is MDHEN and CDR2 is SYDVKM. V lost 3 bases and J lost 0, with 9 bases in between. The CDR3 is made up of 15 amino acids.

This clone was found a few times. This sequence joins TRBV13 and TRBJ2-3; D ambiguous. CDR3 length: 14 amino acids. Per germline, CDR1 PRHDT and CDR2 FYEKMQ (reference sequence). V lost 3 bases and J 7 bases, leaving 14 bases between the germline ends. The CDR3 spells CASSFVGLANTQYF. CDR3 DNA sequence: TGTGCCAGCAGCTTCGTCGGTCTCGCTAATACGCAGTATTTT.

This sequence joins TRBV3-1 (or the pseudogene TRBV3-2) and TRBJ1-6; tentative D call: TRBD1 (5 bases). With 4 bases removed from V and 9 bases from J, the gap between germline ends came to 19 bases. CDR1 is LGHDT and CDR2 is YNNKEL in the germline V gene (reference sequence). The CDR3 loop spans 16 amino acids. The CDR3, as DNA: TGTGCCAGCAGCCTCATGGGAAGGGATCAGGGTTCACCCCTCCACTTT. It specifies CASSLMGRDQGSPLHF.

This sequence joins TRBV7-8 and TRBJ2-5; 12 bases agree with TRBD1. Germline V CDR1 and CDR2: SGHVS, FQNEAQ. Unmatched junction bases numbered 7, after V lost 5 bases and J lost 3 bases. CDR3 length equals 16 residues. In DNA, the CDR3 is TGTGCCAGCAGCGGGACAGGGGGCGGCCGCAAAGAGACCCAGTACTTC. Translating gives CASSGTGGGRKETQYF.

V is TRBV9 and J is TRBJ1-6; possibly TRBD1 for D (6 bases). The CDR3 extends over 14 amino acids. Germline V gene sequence: CDR1 SGDLS, CDR2 YYNGEE. The ends were cut back, 9 bases at V and 7 bases at J, with 17 bases in the middle. The CDR3 coding sequence is TGTGCCACCTCCTCGGGGGGCGGGAATTCACCCCTCCACTTT. This gives the protein CATSSGGGNSPLHF.

CDR3 protein: CASSLISNYGYTF. CDR3 DNA sequence: TGCGCCAGCAGCTTGATATCTAACTATGGCTACACCTTC. J is TRBJ1-2 and V is TRBV5-1; no definite D call. The CDR3 covers 13 residues. The ends were cut back, 1 base at V and 0 bases at J, with 4 bases in the middle. The germline gives CDR1 SGHRS, CDR2 YFSETQ.

The chain carries TRBV19 and TRBJ2-5; 11 bases match TRBD1. The CDR3 is 15 residues long. Germline-derived CDR1 and CDR2 are LNHDA and SQIVND (reference sequence). J gave up 2 bases and V 5 bases, and 4 bases lay outside the gene matches. CDR3 in amino acids: CASSSGQGVQETQYF. The DNA for the CDR3 is TGTGCCAGTAGTTCGGGACAGGGGGTACAAGAGACCCAGTACTTC.

The J gene is TRBJ2-3, the V gene TRBV18, with a possible D match to TRBD2 (6 bases). The CDR3 spans 15 residues. Trimming took off 5 bases at V and 1 base at J, with 13 bases between the two ends. The V gene's germline CDR1 is KGHSH and CDR2 LQKENI. The chain's CDR3 is CASSEGTGGTDTQYF. The DNA for the CDR3 is TGTGCCAGCTCAGAGGGGACGGGGGGCACAGATACGCAGTATTTT.

There are a few counts of this clone. The chain uses TRBV5-1 and TRBJ1-3; no definite D call. There are 16 residues in the CDR3. Germline CDR1 SGHRS, CDR2 YFSETQ. The ends were cut back, 1 base at V and 0 bases at J, with 11 bases in the middle. The chain's CDR3 is CASSLIGSFSGNTIYF. The CDR3 nucleotides are TGCGCCAGCAGCTTGATAGGCTCCTTCTCTGGAAACACCATATATTTT.

This rearrangement joins TRBV6-1 to TRBJ1-1, with D possibly matching TRBD1 (6 bases). The CDR3 is 17 amino acids. The germline V gene encodes CDR1 MNHNS and CDR2 SASEGT. The germline V and J ends were trimmed by 3 bases and 1 base, with 18 bases remaining between them. Here the CDR3 DNA reads TGTGCCAGCAGTGAGTCTGGGCAGGGGAGATGGAACACTGAAGCTTTCTTT. Its translation is CASSESGQGRWNTEAFF.

The chain couples TRBV11-2 to TRBJ2-5; D is undetermined. Germline values: CDR1 SGHAT, CDR2 FQNNGV. The V end lost 0 bases, the J end lost 7 bases, and 12 bases lay between the germline ends. The CDR3 loop spans 14 amino acids. CDR3 sequence (DNA): TGTGCCAGCAGCTTAGAACCGATTTCAACGACCCAGTACTTC. This translates into CASSLEPISTTQYF.